This T cell receptor (beta chain) is drawn from a study of T cell responses to AZD1222 COVID-19 vaccine. Trimming removed 4 bases at V and 7 bases at J, with 14 bases between. The germline CDR1 and CDR2 sequences are MDHEN and SYDVKM. This CDR3 has 13 residues. A word on this clone: Its antigen remains unidentified.

Study results and limitations: Recipients of two AZD1222 doses showed rising Spike-specific TCR breadth and depth. Donors were chiefly white British, with a greater number of females, and clonal diversity was perhaps underestimated. Unmutated variant regions are reportedly the target of nearly half of TCRs that are spike-specific. At 160-218 and 743-854, vaccine-associated CD4 TCRs were dominant, and they spanned spike.

TCRdb's copy holds only in-frame clones and misses some; the assay was immunoSEQ multiplex PCR. The sample has around 120,000 clones; approximately 88% are singletons. V is TRBV28 and J is TRBJ2-7; D is unresolved. This TCR derives from an adult in good health. The sequencing used peripheral blood, collected on day 0 of AZD1222 vaccination. The CDR3, as DNA: TGTGCCAGCAGTTATCCCGCCGAATTTGAGCAGTACTTC. Its protein is CASSYPAEFEQYF.